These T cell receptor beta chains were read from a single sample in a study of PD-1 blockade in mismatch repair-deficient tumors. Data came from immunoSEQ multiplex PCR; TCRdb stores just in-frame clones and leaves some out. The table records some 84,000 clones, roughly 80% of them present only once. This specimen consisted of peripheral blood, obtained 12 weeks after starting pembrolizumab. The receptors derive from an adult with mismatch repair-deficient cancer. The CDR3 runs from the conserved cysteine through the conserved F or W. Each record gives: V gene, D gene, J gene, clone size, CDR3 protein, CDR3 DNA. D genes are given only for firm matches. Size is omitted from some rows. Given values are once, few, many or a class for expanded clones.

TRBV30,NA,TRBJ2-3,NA,CAWSVKGSSTDTQYF,TGTGCCTGGAGTGTAAAGGGTTCTAGCACAGATACGCAGTATTTT
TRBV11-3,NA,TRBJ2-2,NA,CASSLDLKAGELFF,TGTGCCAGCAGCTTAGATCTAAAAGCCGGGGAGCTGTTTTTT
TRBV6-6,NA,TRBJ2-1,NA,CASSYGGPSYNEQFF,TGTGCCAGCAGTTACGGCGGGCCCTCCTACAATGAGCAGTTCTTC
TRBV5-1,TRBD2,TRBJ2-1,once,CASSITGLAVYNEQFF,TGCGCCAGCAGCATTACGGGACTAGCGGTGTACAATGAGCAGTTCTTC
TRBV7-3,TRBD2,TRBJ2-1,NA,CASSLDPAGGRQFF,TGTGCCAGCAGCTTAGATCCAGCGGGAGGCAGGCAGTTCTTC
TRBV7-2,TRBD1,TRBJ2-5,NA,CASSLFPGGETQYF,TGTGCCAGCAGCTTATTCCCAGGGGGCGAGACCCAGTACTTC
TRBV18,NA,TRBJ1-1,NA,CASSPRNTEAFF,TGTGCCAGCTCACCAAGGAACACTGAAGCTTTCTTT
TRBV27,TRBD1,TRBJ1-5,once,CASSSGTGNSPQHF,TGTGCCAGCAGCTCCGGGACAGGGAATTCGCCCCAGCATTTT
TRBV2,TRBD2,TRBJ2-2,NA,CASRAGTTDGELFF,TGTGCCAGCAGAGCCGGGACTACCGACGGGGAGCTGTTTTTT
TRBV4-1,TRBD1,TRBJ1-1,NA,CASSPYRGGDTEAFF,TGCGCCAGCAGCCCTTACAGGGGAGGGGACACTGAAGCTTTCTTT
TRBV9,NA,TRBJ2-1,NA,CASSPSALRGNEQFF,TGTGCCAGCAGCCCCTCCGCCCTCAGGGGTAATGAGCAGTTCTTC
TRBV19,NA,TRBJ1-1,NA,CASSVREINTEAFF,TGTGCCAGTAGCGTCCGTGAGATTAACACTGAAGCTTTCTTT
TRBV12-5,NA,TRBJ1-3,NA,CASGLVGNTLSSGNTIYF,TGTGCTAGTGGTTTGGTAGGAAACACCTTGAGCTCTGGAAACACCATATATTTT
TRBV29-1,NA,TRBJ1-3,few,CSGAGPADTIYF,TGCAGCGGGGCTGGGCCGGCCGACACCATATATTTT
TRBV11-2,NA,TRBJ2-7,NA,CASSNLLRQQYF,TGTGCCAGCAGCAACCTTTTGCGACAGCAGTACTTC
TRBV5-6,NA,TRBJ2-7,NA,CASSLSGNSYEQYF,TGTGCCAGCAGCTTGTCAGGGAACTCCTACGAGCAGTACTTC
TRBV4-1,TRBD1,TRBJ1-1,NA,CASSQDLGTANTEAFF,TGCGCCAGCAGCCAAGATCTCGGGACAGCGAACACTGAAGCTTTCTTT
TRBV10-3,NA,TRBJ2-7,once,CAISEEGLGGYEQYF,TGTGCCATCAGTGAGGAGGGACTGGGAGGCTACGAGCAGTACTTC